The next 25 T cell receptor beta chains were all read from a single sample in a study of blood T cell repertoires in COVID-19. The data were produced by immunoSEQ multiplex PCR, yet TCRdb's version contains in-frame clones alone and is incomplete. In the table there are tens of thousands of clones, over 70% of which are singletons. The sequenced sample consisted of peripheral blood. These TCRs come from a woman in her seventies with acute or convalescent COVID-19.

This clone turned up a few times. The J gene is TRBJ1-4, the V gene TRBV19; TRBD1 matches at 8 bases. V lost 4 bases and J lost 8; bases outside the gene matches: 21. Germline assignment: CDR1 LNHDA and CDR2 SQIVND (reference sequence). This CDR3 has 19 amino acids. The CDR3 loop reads CASSTSFRGRAGKNEKLFF. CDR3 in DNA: TGTGCCAGTAGTACAAGCTTCAGGGGGCGCGCGGGAAAGAACGAAAAACTGTTTTTT.

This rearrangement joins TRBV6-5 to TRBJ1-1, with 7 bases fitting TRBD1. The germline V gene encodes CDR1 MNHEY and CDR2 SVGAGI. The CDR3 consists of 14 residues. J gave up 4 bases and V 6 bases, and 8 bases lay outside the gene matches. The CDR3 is CASRGTDSGTEAFF. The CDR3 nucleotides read TGTGCCAGCAGGGGGACAGATTCCGGCACTGAAGCTTTCTTT.

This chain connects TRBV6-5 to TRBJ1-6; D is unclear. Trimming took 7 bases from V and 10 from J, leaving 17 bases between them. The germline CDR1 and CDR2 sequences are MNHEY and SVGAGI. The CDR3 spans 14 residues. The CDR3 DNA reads TGTGCCAGCAATTGGAGGGAGTCGAGGTCACCCCTCCACTTT. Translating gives CASNWRESRSPLHF.

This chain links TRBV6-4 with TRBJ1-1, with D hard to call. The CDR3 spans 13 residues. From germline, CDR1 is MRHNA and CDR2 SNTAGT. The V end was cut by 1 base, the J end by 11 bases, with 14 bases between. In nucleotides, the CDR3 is TGTGCCAGCAGTGACTTTGGGCAGTCGGTGGCTTTCTTT. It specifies CASSDFGQSVAFF.

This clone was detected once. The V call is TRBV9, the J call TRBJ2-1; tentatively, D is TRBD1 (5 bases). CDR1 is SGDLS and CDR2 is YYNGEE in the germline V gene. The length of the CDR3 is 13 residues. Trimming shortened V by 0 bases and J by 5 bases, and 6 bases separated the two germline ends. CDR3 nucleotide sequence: TGTGCCAGCAGCGTAGGGGGCAACAATGAGCAGTTCTTC. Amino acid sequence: CASSVGGNNEQFF.

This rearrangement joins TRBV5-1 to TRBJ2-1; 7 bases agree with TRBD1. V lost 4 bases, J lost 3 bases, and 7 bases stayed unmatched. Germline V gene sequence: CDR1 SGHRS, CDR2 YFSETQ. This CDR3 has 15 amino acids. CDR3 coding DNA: TGCGCCAGCAGCCCGGGACAGCCCTACTACAATGAGCAGTTCTTC. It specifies CASSPGQPYYNEQFF.

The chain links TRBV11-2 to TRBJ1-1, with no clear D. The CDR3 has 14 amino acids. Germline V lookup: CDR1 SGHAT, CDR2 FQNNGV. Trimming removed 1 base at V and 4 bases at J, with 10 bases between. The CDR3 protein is CASSLGEVGTEAFF. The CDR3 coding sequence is TGTGCCAGCAGCTTAGGGGAGGTGGGCACTGAAGCTTTCTTT. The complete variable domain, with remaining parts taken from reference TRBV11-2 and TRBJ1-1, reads EAGVAQSPRYKIIEKRQSVAFWCNPISGHATLYWYQQILGQGPKLLIQFQNNGVVDDSQLPKDRFSAERLKGVDSTLKIQPAKLEDSAVYLCASSLGEVGTEAFFGQGTRLTVV.

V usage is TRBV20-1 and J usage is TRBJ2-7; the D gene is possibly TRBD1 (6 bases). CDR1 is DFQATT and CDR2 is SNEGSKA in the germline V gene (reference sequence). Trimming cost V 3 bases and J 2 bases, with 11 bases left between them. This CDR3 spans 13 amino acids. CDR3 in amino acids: CSASNRDTYEQYF. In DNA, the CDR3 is TGCAGTGCTAGTAACAGGGACACCTACGAGCAGTACTTC.

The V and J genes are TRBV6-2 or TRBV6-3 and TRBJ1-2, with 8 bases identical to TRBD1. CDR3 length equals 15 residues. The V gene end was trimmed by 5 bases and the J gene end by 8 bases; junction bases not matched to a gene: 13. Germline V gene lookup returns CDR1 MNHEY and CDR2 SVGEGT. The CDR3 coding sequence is TGTGCCAGCAGTAGAGACTCCGGGACAGGATCGGGCTACACCTTC. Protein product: CASSRDSGTGSGYTF.

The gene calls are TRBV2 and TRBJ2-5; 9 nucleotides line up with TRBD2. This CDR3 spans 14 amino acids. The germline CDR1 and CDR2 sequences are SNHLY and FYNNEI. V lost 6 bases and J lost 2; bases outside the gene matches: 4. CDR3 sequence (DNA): TGTGCCAGCAGACCGGGACTAGCACAAGAGACCCAGTACTTC. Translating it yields CASRPGLAQETQYF.

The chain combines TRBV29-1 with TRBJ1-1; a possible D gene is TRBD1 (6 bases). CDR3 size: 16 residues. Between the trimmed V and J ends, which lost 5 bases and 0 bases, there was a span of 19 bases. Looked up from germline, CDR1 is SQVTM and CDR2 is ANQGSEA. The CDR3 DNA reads TGCAGCGTTAGGCAGGGGTTGATAGCTTTGAACACTGAAGCTTTCTTT. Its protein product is CSVRQGLIALNTEAFF. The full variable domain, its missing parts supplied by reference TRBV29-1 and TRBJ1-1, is SAVISQKPSRDICQRGTSLTIQCQVDSQVTMMFWYRQQPGQSLTLIATANQGSEATYESGFVIDKFPISRPNLTFSTLTVSNMSPEDSSIYLCSVRQGLIALNTEAFFGQGTRLTVV.

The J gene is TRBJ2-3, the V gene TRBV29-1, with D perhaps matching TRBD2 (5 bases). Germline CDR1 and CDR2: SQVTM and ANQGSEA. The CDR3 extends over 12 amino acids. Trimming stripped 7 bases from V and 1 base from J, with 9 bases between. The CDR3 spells CSAEGGTDTQYF. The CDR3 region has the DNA TGCAGCGCCGAGGGCGGCACAGATACGCAGTATTTT.

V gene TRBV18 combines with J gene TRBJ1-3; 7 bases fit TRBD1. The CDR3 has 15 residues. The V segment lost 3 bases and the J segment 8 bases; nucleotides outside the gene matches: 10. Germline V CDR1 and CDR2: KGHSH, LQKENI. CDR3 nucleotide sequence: TGTGCCAGCTCACCGCGACAGGGTACGAAGGACACCATATATTTT. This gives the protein CASSPRQGTKDTIYF.

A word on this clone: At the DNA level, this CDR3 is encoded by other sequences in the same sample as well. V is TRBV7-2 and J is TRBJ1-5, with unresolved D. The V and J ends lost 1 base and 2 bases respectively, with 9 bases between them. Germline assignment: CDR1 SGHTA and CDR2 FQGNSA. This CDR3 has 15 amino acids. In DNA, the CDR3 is TGTGCCAGCAGCTTAGACGGAGGCGGCAATCAGCCCCAGCATTTT. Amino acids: CASSLDGGGNQPQHF.

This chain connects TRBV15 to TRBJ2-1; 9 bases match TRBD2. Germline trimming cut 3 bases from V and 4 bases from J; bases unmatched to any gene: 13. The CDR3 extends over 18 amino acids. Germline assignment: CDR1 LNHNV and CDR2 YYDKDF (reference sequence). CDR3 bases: TGTGCCACCAGCAGTCCCCGGGGTAGCGGGAGACCTTACAATGAGCAGTTCTTC. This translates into CATSSPRGSGRPYNEQFF.

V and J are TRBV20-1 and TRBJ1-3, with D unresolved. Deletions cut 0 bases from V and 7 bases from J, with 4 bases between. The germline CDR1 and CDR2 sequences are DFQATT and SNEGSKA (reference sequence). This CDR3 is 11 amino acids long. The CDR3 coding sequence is TGCAGTGCTAGAGATGGCAACACCATATATTTT. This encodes CSARDGNTIYF.

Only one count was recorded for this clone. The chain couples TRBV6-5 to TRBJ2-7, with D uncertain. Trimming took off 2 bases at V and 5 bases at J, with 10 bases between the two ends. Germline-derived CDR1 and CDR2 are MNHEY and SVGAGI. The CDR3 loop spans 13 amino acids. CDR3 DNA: TGTGCCAGCAGTTACCGCCAACGGGACGAGCAGTACTTC. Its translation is CASSYRQRDEQYF.

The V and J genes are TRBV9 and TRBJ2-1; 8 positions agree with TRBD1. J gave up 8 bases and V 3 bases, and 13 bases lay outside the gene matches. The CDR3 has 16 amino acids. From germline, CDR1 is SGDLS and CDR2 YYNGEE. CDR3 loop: CASSADARGLWDEQFF. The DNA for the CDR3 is TGTGCCAGCAGCGCCGACGCCAGGGGGCTATGGGATGAGCAGTTCTTC.

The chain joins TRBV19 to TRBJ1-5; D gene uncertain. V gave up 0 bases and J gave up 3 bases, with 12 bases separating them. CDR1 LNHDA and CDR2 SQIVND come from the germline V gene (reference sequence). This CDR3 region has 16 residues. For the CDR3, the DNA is TGTGCCAGTAGTATAGATGGTCGGGGTATCAATCAGCCCCAGCATTTT. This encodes CASSIDGRGINQPQHF.

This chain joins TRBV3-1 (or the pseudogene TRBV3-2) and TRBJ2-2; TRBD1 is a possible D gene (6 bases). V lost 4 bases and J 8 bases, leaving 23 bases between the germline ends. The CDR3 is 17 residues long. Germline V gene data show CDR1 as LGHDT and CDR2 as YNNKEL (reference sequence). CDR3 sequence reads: CASSPIRQAPGTGELFF. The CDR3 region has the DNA TGTGCCAGCAGCCCGATACGACAGGCCCCTGGGACAGGGGAGCTGTTTTTT.

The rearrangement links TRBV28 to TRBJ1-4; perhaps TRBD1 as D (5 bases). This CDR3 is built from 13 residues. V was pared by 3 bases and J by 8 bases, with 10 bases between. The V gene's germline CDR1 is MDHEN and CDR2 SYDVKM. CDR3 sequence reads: CASSLLGAEKLFF. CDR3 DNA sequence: TGTGCCAGCAGTTTGTTAGGGGCCGAAAAACTGTTTTTT.

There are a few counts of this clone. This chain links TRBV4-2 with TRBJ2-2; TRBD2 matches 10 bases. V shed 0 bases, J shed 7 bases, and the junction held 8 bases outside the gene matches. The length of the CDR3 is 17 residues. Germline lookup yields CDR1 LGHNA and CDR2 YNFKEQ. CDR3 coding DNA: TGTGCCAGCAGCCAAGATAGTAGCGGGAGGAGCGGCGGGGAGCTGTTTTTT. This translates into CASSQDSSGRSGGELFF.

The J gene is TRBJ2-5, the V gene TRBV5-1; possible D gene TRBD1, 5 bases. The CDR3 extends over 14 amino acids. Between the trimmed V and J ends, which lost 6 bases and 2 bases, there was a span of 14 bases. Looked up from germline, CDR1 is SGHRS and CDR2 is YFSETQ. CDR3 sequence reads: CASKQDVRQETQYF. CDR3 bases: TGCGCCAGCAAACAGGATGTGCGACAAGAGACCCAGTACTTC.

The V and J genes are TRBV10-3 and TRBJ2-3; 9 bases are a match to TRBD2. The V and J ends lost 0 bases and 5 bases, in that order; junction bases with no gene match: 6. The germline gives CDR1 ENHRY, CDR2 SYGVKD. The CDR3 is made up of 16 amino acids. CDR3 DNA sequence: TGTGCCATCAGTGAGTCGGCTAGCGGGAATCTAGATACGCAGTATTTT. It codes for CAISESASGNLDTQYF.

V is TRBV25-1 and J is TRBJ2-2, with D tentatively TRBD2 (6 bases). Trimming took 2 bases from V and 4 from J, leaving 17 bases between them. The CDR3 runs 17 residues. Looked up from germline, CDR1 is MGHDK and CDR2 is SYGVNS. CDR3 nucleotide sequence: TGTGCCAGCAGTGAAAATGTTGGAGGGACGCTCACCGGGGAGCTGTTTTTT. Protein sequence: CASSENVGGTLTGELFF.